These 13 T cell receptor beta chains were all obtained from the same sample, sequenced in a study of shared clonotypes between healthy human individuals. Some clones are missing from TCRdb's copy, which holds only in-frame ones; the method was immunoSEQ multiplex PCR. This sample has some 700,000 clones, with about 90% found just once. The sequenced sample consisted of memory CD8+ T cells from PBMCs. Specified subset: CD45RO+ cells pooled with CCR7-negative TemRA cells. These receptors were taken from a man between 18 and 29 years old in good health. Some clones in this sample may be carry-over from other donors' samples.

The J gene is TRBJ2-7, the V gene TRBV29-1; 12 nucleotides line up with TRBD2. The CDR3 covers 15 residues. CDR1 and CDR2 from the germline V gene are SQVTM and ANQGSEA. V was clipped by 3 bases and J by 2 bases; unmatched bases: 5. The CDR3 DNA reads TGCAGCGTTGAGACTAGCGGGAGCGCGGCCTACGAGCAGTACTTC. As protein: CSVETSGSAAYEQYF.

The V call is TRBV28, the J call TRBJ1-1; D unresolved. The CDR3 runs to 14 residues. Trimming left V 6 bases short and J 0 bases short, with 11 bases between. Germline assignment: CDR1 MDHEN and CDR2 SYDVKM. Here the CDR3 DNA reads TGTGCCAGCAGACCGGACGGATTGAACACTGAAGCTTTCTTT. Translated, it gives CASRPDGLNTEAFF.

The rearrangement joins TRBV16 to TRBJ2-1; tentative D call: TRBD2 (6 bases). This CDR3 is built from 16 residues. The ends were cut back, 1 base at V and 0 bases at J, with 10 bases in the middle. Per germline, CDR1 KGHSY and CDR2 FQNENV. The CDR3 is CASSQLTGDSYNEQFF. Written as DNA, the CDR3 is TGTGCCAGCAGCCAATTGACGGGGGACTCCTACAATGAGCAGTTCTTC. The whole variable domain, filled in from reference TRBV16 and TRBJ2-1, reads GEEVAQTPKHLVRGEGQKAKLYCAPIKGHSYVFWYQQVLKNEFKFLISFQNENVFDETGMPKERFSAKCLPNSPCSLEIQATKLEDSAVYFCASSQLTGDSYNEQFFGPGTRLTVL.

V is TRBV27 and J is TRBJ1-6, with D perhaps matching TRBD1 (6 bases). The germline gives CDR1 MNHEY, CDR2 SMNVEV (reference sequence). V lost 5 bases and J lost 10, with 12 bases in between. This CDR3 has 13 amino acids. DNA for the CDR3: TGTGCCAGCAGTACCCGGACAGACTCACCCCTCCACTTT. Its translation is CASSTRTDSPLHF.

J is TRBJ2-1 and V is TRBV28, with 8 bases identical to TRBD2. The V gene's germline CDR1 is MDHEN and CDR2 SYDVKM. The V segment lost 8 bases and the J segment 3 bases; nucleotides outside the gene matches: 12. This CDR3 is 16 amino acids long. The CDR3 region is CASSVQREYLYNEQFF. The CDR3 DNA reads TGTGCCAGCTCAGTCCAGCGGGAGTATCTCTACAATGAGCAGTTCTTC.

This sequence joins TRBV7-2 and TRBJ2-7; TRBD2 aligns across 9 bases. CDR3 length equals 15 residues. V trimming: 1 base; J trimming: 2 bases; junction bases outside the gene matches: 3. Germline-derived CDR1 and CDR2 are SGHTA and FQGNSA. The CDR3 protein is CASSLVASGAYEQYF. CDR3 DNA: TGTGCCAGCAGCTTAGTCGCTAGCGGGGCCTACGAGCAGTACTTC.

The V call is TRBV7-9, the J call TRBJ1-2; 12 nucleotides line up with TRBD1. CDR3 size: 15 residues. The germline CDR1 and CDR2 sequences are SEHNR and FQNEAQ (reference sequence). Trimming at V came to 5 bases and at J to 6 bases, leaving 7 bases not matched to a gene. The CDR3 here is CASSGSRDRGHGYTF. The CDR3 DNA reads as TGTGCCAGCAGCGGCAGTCGGGACAGGGGGCATGGCTACACCTTC.

This chain links TRBV7-3 with TRBJ2-7, with D possibly matching TRBD1 (8 bases). There are 14 residues in the CDR3. V gave up 5 bases and J gave up 5 bases, with 16 bases separating them. Germline CDR1 reads SGHTA; CDR2 reads FQGTGA. The CDR3 region has the DNA TGTGCCAGCAGCACCACAGGGGGAGGGGACGAGCAGTACTTC. Protein sequence: CASSTTGGGDEQYF.

The CDR3 here is CASSTSGGGFCEQYF. CDR3 in DNA: TGTGCCAGCAGCACTAGCGGGGGGGGCTTCTGCGAGCAGTACTTC. The chain couples TRBV21-1 to TRBJ2-7; the DNA was not compared with TRBD2, the D call given in the table. TRBV21-1 is labeled a pseudogene. The CDR3 has 15 amino acids.

This chain links TRBV5-4 with TRBJ2-7; D possibly uses TRBD1 or TRBD2 (5 bases each). The CDR3 extends over 12 amino acids. Trimming cost V 4 bases and J 2 bases, with 7 bases left between them. The germline gives CDR1 SGHNT, CDR2 YYREEE (reference sequence). The chain's CDR3 is CASSMGPYEQYF. The CDR3 bases are TGTGCCAGCAGCATGGGACCCTACGAGCAGTACTTC.

This clone was observed a single time. The rearrangement links TRBV7-6 to TRBJ2-7; the match to TRBD1 covers 10 bases. In germline, CDR1 is SGHVS, CDR2 FNYEAQ. V lost 0 bases and J lost 3; bases outside the gene matches: 2. The CDR3 consists of 15 residues. The CDR3 nucleotides read TGTGCCAGCAGCTTAGCGGGACAGGGGAACTACGAGCAGTACTTC. Its protein is CASSLAGQGNYEQYF.

This chain links TRBV27 with TRBJ2-7, with TRBD1 matching over 7 bases. With 4 bases clipped from V and 7 bases from J, the junction kept 10 bases outside the gene matches. Germline assignment: CDR1 MNHEY and CDR2 SMNVEV (reference sequence). There are 14 residues in the CDR3. Written as DNA, the CDR3 is TGTGCCAGCAGTTCCCGGGACAGTCTTAATGAGCAGTACTTC. Translated: CASSSRDSLNEQYF.

V and J are TRBV6-4 and TRBJ1-5, with TRBD1 as a possible D gene (6 bases). Germline V lookup: CDR1 MRHNA, CDR2 SNTAGT. V lost 2 bases to trimming and J lost 2 bases, with 16 bases between them. The CDR3 has 17 amino acids. The CDR3 reads CASSDHITGGGNQPQHF. For the CDR3, the DNA is TGTGCCAGCAGTGACCACATCACCGGGGGCGGCAATCAGCCCCAGCATTTT.